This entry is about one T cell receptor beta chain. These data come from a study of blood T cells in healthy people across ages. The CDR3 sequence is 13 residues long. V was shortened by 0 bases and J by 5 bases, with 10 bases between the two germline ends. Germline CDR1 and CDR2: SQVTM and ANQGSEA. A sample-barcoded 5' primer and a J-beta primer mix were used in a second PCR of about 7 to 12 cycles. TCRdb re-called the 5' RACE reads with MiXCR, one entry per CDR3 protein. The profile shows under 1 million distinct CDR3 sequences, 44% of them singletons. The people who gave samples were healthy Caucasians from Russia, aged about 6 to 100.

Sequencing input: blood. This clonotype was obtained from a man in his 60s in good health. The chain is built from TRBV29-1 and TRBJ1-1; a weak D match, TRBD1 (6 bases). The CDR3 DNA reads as TGCAGCGTTGAAGAGGCAGGGGATACTGAAGCTTTCTTT. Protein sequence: CSVEEAGDTEAFF.